This T cell receptor beta chain was recovered during a study of blood T cell repertoires in COVID-19. On the study more broadly: There were acute and convalescent COVID-19 samples, and they came from the United States, Italy and Spain. T cells, B-cell-depleted T cells, or PBMCs provided the cDNA or gDNA that served as material.

Source study methods: Researchers report that nucleated cell counts were estimated from reference gene primer amplification. The assay was immunoSEQ multiplex PCR, and TCRdb's table has in-frame clones only and misses some. V, J and clone size are taken as reported in that table, and D and trimming were inferred from the DNA itself. Of some 96,000 clones detected, 75% to 90% appear once; the ten largest clones hold over 1.5%. The germline V gene encodes CDR1 MDHEN and CDR2 SYDVKM. Trimming removed 2 bases from V and 11 bases from J; junction bases left unmatched: 17. CDR3 length: 16 amino acids. This chain links TRBV28 with TRBJ1-1; 7 nucleotides match TRBD1. The source is a man aged 80 or over with acute or convalescent COVID-19. The sample consisted of peripheral blood. CDR3 nucleotides: TGTGCCAGCAGTTTAGAGGGGGCGCTAGCCGGTGGTAGGGCTTTCTTT. This encodes CASSLEGALAGGRAFF.